These 24 T cell receptor beta chains share one sample of origin, sequenced in a study of CD8+ T cells in alopecia areata. RNA, once extracted, was reverse transcribed into cDNA for use as the sequencing template. Sequencing used immunoSEQ multiplex PCR; TCRdb keeps in-frame clones, though not all of them. The repertoire includes about 200,000 clones, approximately 38% of them detected once, and about 0.48% sits in the top ten. Treatment meaning: oral pan-JAK inhibitor, 5-10 mg twice daily. The material sequenced was CD4+ T cells sorted from blood, taken between weeks 30 and 35, from a patient treated with tofacitinib. The receptor source for this set is a human donor with alopecia areata.

This chain joins TRBV2 and TRBJ2-7; no clear D gene. The V gene's germline CDR1 is SNHLY and CDR2 FYNNEI. The CDR3 is made up of 11 amino acids. Trimming shortened V by 8 bases and J by 6 bases, and 11 bases separated the two germline ends. CDR3 loop: CASQTVGEQYF. CDR3 coding DNA: TGTGCCAGCCAAACCGTTGGCGAGCAGTACTTC.

The V call is TRBV5-1, the J call TRBJ1-2; tentative D call: TRBD1 (5 bases). Deletions cut 3 bases from V and 5 bases from J, with 20 bases between. Germline V gene data show CDR1 as SGHRS and CDR2 as YFSETQ. The CDR3 length is 16 residues. The DNA for the CDR3 is TGCGCCAGCAGCTCTAGGGACGAGGAAATAATTTATGGCTACACCTTC. This gives the protein CASSSRDEEIIYGYTF.

CDR3: CASSPERQYGYTF. In DNA, the CDR3 is TGCGCCAGCAGTCCCGAACGTCAATATGGCTACACCTTC. V usage is TRBV5-1 and J usage is TRBJ1-2; unclear D gene. CDR3 length equals 13 residues. The germline V gene has CDR1 SGHRS and CDR2 YFSETQ. V was cut by 5 bases and J by 5 bases, with 13 bases left in between.

This clone turned up a few times. The J gene is TRBJ2-7, the V gene TRBV7-9; no clear D. Germline CDR1 is SEHNR and CDR2 is FQNEAQ (reference sequence). Trimming removed 5 bases from V and 3 bases from J, with 14 bases in between. This CDR3 region has 14 residues. The DNA of the CDR3 is TGTGCCAGCAGCCACTCAGGCGCAATCTACGAGCAGTACTTC. Encoded protein: CASSHSGAIYEQYF.

This clone was observed a handful of times. The chain is built from TRBV6-1 and TRBJ1-4, with a tentative D call TRBD1 (5 bases). CDR1 and CDR2 from the germline V gene are MNHNS and SASEGT. The CDR3 is made up of 11 amino acids. V lost 6 bases, J lost 6 bases, and 5 bases lay in between. CDR3 DNA sequence: TGTGCCAGCAGCAGGGATGAAAAACTGTTTTTT. Encoded protein: CASSRDEKLFF.

This clone has just a few counts. V usage is TRBV19 and J usage is TRBJ1-6; D unresolved. Germline lookup yields CDR1 LNHDA and CDR2 SQIVND (reference sequence). The CDR3 covers 15 residues. V lost 8 bases and J lost 4, with 15 bases in between. In DNA form, the CDR3 reads TGTGCCAGTGATGCGACAACGACTTATAATTCACCCCTCCACTTT. Translation gives CASDATTTYNSPLHF.

The chain employs TRBV29-1 and TRBJ2-2, with TRBD1 matching 10 bases. Germline lookup yields CDR1 SQVTM and CDR2 ANQGSEA. The V and J ends lost 5 bases and 0 bases, in that order; junction bases with no gene match: 6. The CDR3 covers 16 residues. CDR3: CSVSDRGRTNTGELFF. DNA of the CDR3: TGCAGCGTTTCTGACAGGGGGCGAACGAACACCGGGGAGCTGTTTTTT.

The chain combines TRBV27 with TRBJ1-2; possible D gene TRBD1, 6 bases. Germline CDR1 and CDR2: MNHEY and SMNVEV (reference sequence). Trimming shortened V by 4 bases and J by 4 bases, and 10 bases separated the two germline ends. The CDR3 contains 13 residues. This CDR3 is CASSSQGIYGYTF. CDR3 DNA sequence: TGTGCCAGCAGTTCGCAGGGGATCTATGGCTACACCTTC.

The rearrangement uses TRBV29-1 and TRBJ1-2, with TRBD1 matching over 9 bases. CDR1 is SQVTM, CDR2 ANQGSEA, per germline. The J segment lost 2 bases and the V segment lost 2 bases, leaving 3 bases of the junction unmatched. The CDR3 is made up of 14 amino acids. Here the CDR3 reads CSVERGQGNYGYTF. The CDR3 DNA sequence: TGCAGCGTTGAAAGAGGACAGGGGAACTATGGCTACACCTTC.

This chain links TRBV9 with TRBJ2-1, with D perhaps TRBD2 (5 bases). V lost 4 bases and J lost 8, with 10 bases in between. Germline V lookup: CDR1 SGDLS, CDR2 YYNGEE. The CDR3 covers 12 residues. This CDR3 is CASSRPGDEQFF. CDR3 sequence (DNA): TGTGCCAGCAGCAGACCCGGGGATGAGCAGTTCTTC.

The chain links TRBV30 to TRBJ1-1; D remains unclear. Germline V lookup: CDR1 GTSNPN, CDR2 SVGIG (reference sequence). CDR3 length: 15 residues. The germline V and J ends were trimmed by 5 bases and 1 base, with 17 bases remaining between them. The CDR3 region is CAWARLGGENTEAFF. CDR3 DNA: TGTGCCTGGGCAAGACTTGGTGGTGAGAACACTGAAGCTTTCTTT.

The chain uses TRBV6-6 and TRBJ2-7; tentatively, D is TRBD1 (5 bases). The CDR3 sequence is 14 residues long. V shed 6 bases and J shed 6 bases, with 18 bases lying between them. The V gene's germline CDR1 is MNHNY and CDR2 SVGAGI (reference sequence). The CDR3 coding sequence is TGTGCCAGCAGCCGCCAGGATTTTAGGGGCGAGCAGTACTTC. Translation gives CASSRQDFRGEQYF.

There are many counts of this clone. J is TRBJ2-7 and V is TRBV18; a possible D gene is TRBD1 (6 bases). Germline V gene data show CDR1 as KGHSH and CDR2 as LQKENI. This CDR3 spans 16 amino acids. V was clipped by 2 bases and J by 6 bases, with 20 bases between them. CDR3 protein: CASSPFEPRETGEQYF. CDR3 coding DNA: TGTGCCAGCTCACCATTTGAGCCCAGGGAGACAGGCGAGCAGTACTTC.

Concerning this clone itself: Germline and junction disagree at one end, which may indicate a read error. The chain has TRBV9 and TRBJ2-3; D is unresolved. Germline-derived CDR1 and CDR2 are SGDLS and YYNGEE. The CDR3 is 14 residues long. CDR3 DNA: TGTGCCACCCAGGACCTGAGGAGCACGGATACGCAGTATTTT. Protein: CATQDLRSTDTQYF. Full variable domain (outside the CDR3, taken from reference TRBV9 and TRBJ2-3): DSGVTQTPKHLITATGQRVTLRCSPRSGDLSVYWYQQSLDQGLQFLIQYYNGEERAKGNILERFSAQQFPDLHSELNLSSLELGDSALYFCATQDLRSTDTQYFGPGTRLTVL.

This chain connects TRBV30 to TRBJ1-4; D unclear. Germline CDR1 and CDR2: GTSNPN and SVGIG (reference sequence). Trimming took off 2 bases at V and 8 bases at J, with 12 bases between the two ends. This CDR3 has 13 residues. CDR3 DNA: TGTGCCTGGAGTCCCTTGTTGGCAGAAAAACTGTTTTTT. Residues: CAWSPLLAEKLFF.

In its sample, this clone was seen many times. This sequence joins TRBV27 and TRBJ2-7; TRBD1 might be the D (6 bases). CDR3 length equals 16 residues. Trimming removed 0 bases from V and 0 bases from J, with 12 bases in between. In germline, CDR1 is MNHEY, CDR2 SMNVEV (reference sequence). CDR3 in DNA: TGTGCCAGCAGTTTATCCCGGGACACCCACTCCTACGAGCAGTACTTC. Its translation: CASSLSRDTHSYEQYF.

This clone was seen a few times. V is TRBV18 and J is TRBJ2-5; tentative D call: TRBD1 (6 bases). The CDR3 contains 14 residues. V lost 5 bases to trimming and J lost 8 bases, with 18 bases between them. Germline V gives CDR1 KGHSH, CDR2 LQKENI. The CDR3 reads CASSEGGQSRTQYF. The CDR3 DNA follows: TGTGCCAGCTCAGAAGGAGGACAGAGCCGAACCCAGTACTTC. Full variable domain (remainder filled in from reference TRBV18 and TRBJ2-5): NAGVMQNPRHLVRRRGQEARLRCSPMKGHSHVYWYRQLPEEGLKFMVYLQKENIIDESGMPKERFSAEFPKEGPSILRIQQVVRGDSAAYFCASSEGGQSRTQYFGPGTRLLVL.

The chain is built from TRBV4-1 and TRBJ2-3; D gene unclear. V gave up 0 bases and J gave up 1 base, with 8 bases separating them. Germline V gene lookup returns CDR1 MGHRA and CDR2 YSYEKL. This CDR3 contains 15 residues. This chain's CDR3 is CASSQDFVGTDTQYF. The CDR3 DNA sequence: TGCGCCAGCAGCCAAGATTTTGTGGGCACAGATACGCAGTATTTT.

The V gene is TRBV4-2, the J gene TRBJ2-5; TRBD2 matches at 7 bases. Per the germline V gene, CDR1 is LGHNA and CDR2 is YNFKEQ. The length of the CDR3 is 13 residues. V lost 4 bases, J lost 3 bases, and 2 bases stayed unmatched. CDR3 coding DNA: TGTGCCAGCAGCCCGGCGGGGGAAGAGACCCAGTACTTC. Translated, it gives CASSPAGEETQYF.

This rearrangement joins TRBV7-3 to TRBJ2-5, with 14 nucleotides matching TRBD2. The CDR3 length is 15 residues. Germline loops: CDR1 SGHTA, CDR2 FQGTGA. V was clipped by 5 bases and J by 5 bases; unmatched bases: 4. CDR3 sequence reads: CASSTGLAGVETQYF. The CDR3 bases are TGTGCCAGCAGCACGGGACTAGCGGGGGTTGAGACCCAGTACTTC.

This clone came up a few times. This sample also contains other DNA sequences that code for the same CDR3. The V call is TRBV19, the J call TRBJ1-1; unclear D gene. Trimming left V 1 base short and J 0 bases short, with 6 bases between. CDR1 is LNHDA and CDR2 is SQIVND in the germline V gene (reference sequence). The CDR3 is 14 residues long. The DNA for the CDR3 is TGTGCCAGTAGTATAGGGACGGTGAACACTGAAGCTTTCTTT. Translating gives CASSIGTVNTEAFF.

The chain has TRBV6-5 and TRBJ2-7; D tentatively fits TRBD1 or TRBD2 (6 bases each). Looked up from germline, CDR1 is MNHEY and CDR2 is SVGAGI. The CDR3 loop spans 13 amino acids. The ends were cut back, 7 bases at V and 5 bases at J, with 15 bases in the middle. The CDR3 region is CASTQGGYNEQYF. For the CDR3, the DNA is TGTGCCAGCACTCAAGGGGGGTACAACGAGCAGTACTTC.

The V and J genes are TRBV10-3 and TRBJ2-7; D perhaps matches TRBD2 (5 bases). CDR3 size: 12 residues. Germline CDR1 and CDR2: ENHRY and SYGVKD. Trimming removed 10 bases from V and 2 bases from J, with 12 bases in between. The CDR3 loop reads CATQAGAYEQYF. The CDR3 DNA reads as TGTGCCACCCAAGCCGGGGCCTACGAGCAGTACTTC.

This chain links TRBV30 with TRBJ1-3; 8 bases match TRBD1. The CDR3 sequence is 14 residues long. The germline V gene has CDR1 GTSNPN and CDR2 SVGIG (reference sequence). The trim removed 3 bases at V and 3 bases at J, leaving 4 bases unmatched. The CDR3 here is CAWSTTGVGNTIYF. The CDR3 DNA follows: TGTGCCTGGAGCACGACAGGGGTTGGAAACACCATATATTTT.